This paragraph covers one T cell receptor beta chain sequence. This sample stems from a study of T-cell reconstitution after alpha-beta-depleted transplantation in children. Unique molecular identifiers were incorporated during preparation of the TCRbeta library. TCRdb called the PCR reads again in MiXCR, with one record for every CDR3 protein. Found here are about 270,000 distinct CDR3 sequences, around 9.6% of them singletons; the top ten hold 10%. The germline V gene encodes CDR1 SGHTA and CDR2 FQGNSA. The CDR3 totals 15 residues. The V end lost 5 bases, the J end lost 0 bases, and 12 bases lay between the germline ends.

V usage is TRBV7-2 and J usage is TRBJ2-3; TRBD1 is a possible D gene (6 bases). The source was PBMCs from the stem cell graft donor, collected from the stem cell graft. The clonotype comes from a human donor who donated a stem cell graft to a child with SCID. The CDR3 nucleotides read TGTGCCAGCAGCAAGGGACAAGGGAGCACAGATACGCAGTATTTT. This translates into CASSKGQGSTDTQYF.